Below are 27 T cell receptor beta chains sequenced from a single sample in a study of beta chain features in type 1 diabetes. TCRB transcripts that were expressed got sequenced, as all of the isolated RNA had been reverse transcribed. Method: immunoSEQ multiplex PCR; TCRdb's copy keeps in-frame clones and lacks some. The sample holds around 240,000 clones, around 10% seen once. Sequenced sample: naive CD4+ T cells from blood. Every receptor here comes from a woman under 30 in good health.

This chain joins TRBV7-9 and TRBJ2-7, with 7 bases lining up with TRBD2. CDR3 length equals 13 residues. V was pared by 8 bases and J by 7 bases, with 11 bases of the junction left unmatched. Germline V gene data show CDR1 as SEHNR and CDR2 as FQNEAQ (reference sequence). The CDR3 is CASARRELREQYF. CDR3 DNA: TGTGCCAGCGCCCGGCGGGAGCTAAGGGAGCAGTACTTC.

J is TRBJ1-1 and V is TRBV18; 8 nucleotides match TRBD1. The ends lost 1 base at V and 1 base at J; junction bases unmatched: 8. The CDR3 has 17 amino acids. Germline assignment: CDR1 KGHSH and CDR2 LQKENI. The CDR3 nucleotides read TGTGCCAGCTCACCACGAGGACAGGGCGTTGGGAACACTGAAGCTTTCTTT. This encodes CASSPRGQGVGNTEAFF.

The table lists this clone with a few counts. The CDR3 DNA reads TGTGCCAGCAGTACCACAGGGGGCCCCGATAATTCACCCCTCCACTTT. It encodes CASSTTGGPDNSPLHF. This rearrangement joins TRBV5-4 to TRBJ1-6, with 9 bases fitting TRBD1. The trim removed 5 bases at V and 5 bases at J, leaving 8 bases unmatched. This CDR3 region has 16 residues. The V gene's germline CDR1 is SGHNT and CDR2 YYREEE (reference sequence).

This chain joins TRBV7-2 and TRBJ2-7, with D possibly TRBD1 on 6 matching bases. V lost 4 bases to trimming and J lost 2 bases, with 12 bases between them. There are 14 residues in the CDR3. Germline CDR1 reads SGHTA; CDR2 reads FQGNSA. In DNA form, the CDR3 reads TGTGCCAGCAGCTCCGCGGACAGCCCCTACGAGCAGTACTTC. Translated: CASSSADSPYEQYF.

This clone was counted only a few times. The chain has TRBV5-1 and TRBJ2-5; TRBD2 is a possible D gene (5 bases). Germline values: CDR1 SGHRS, CDR2 YFSETQ. V lost 2 bases and J lost 4, with 18 bases in between. The CDR3 is 16 amino acids. In DNA form, the CDR3 reads TGCGCCAGCAGCTTCGGTGAGGGAGTAGTGGGAGAGACCCAGTACTTC. Translating gives CASSFGEGVVGETQYF.

The CDR3 DNA is TGCGCCAGCAGCTTTGAACAGGGAGGGTATGGCTACACCTTC. It yields the protein CASSFEQGGYGYTF. The gene calls are TRBV5-1 and TRBJ1-2; possible D gene TRBD1, 6 bases. Germline V gene data show CDR1 as SGHRS and CDR2 as YFSETQ. V was shortened by 2 bases and J by 5 bases, with 13 bases between the two germline ends. This CDR3 has 14 amino acids.

This clone was recorded a few times. The chain is built from TRBV5-1 and TRBJ1-1; unclear D gene. The CDR3 totals 14 residues. Germline CDR1 reads SGHRS; CDR2 reads YFSETQ. The germline V and J ends were trimmed by 1 base and 1 base, with 8 bases remaining between them. The CDR3 sequence is CASSLSLENTEAFF. The CDR3 DNA is TGCGCCAGCAGCTTGTCCTTAGAGAACACTGAAGCTTTCTTT.

The gene calls are TRBV9 and TRBJ1-1; D possibly corresponds to TRBD1 (6 bases). This CDR3 is 14 amino acids long. V was shortened by 0 bases and J by 4 bases, with 10 bases between the two germline ends. Germline-derived CDR1 and CDR2 are SGDLS and YYNGEE. CDR3 coding DNA: TGTGCCAGCAGCGTAGAAGTAGGGGGCACTGAAGCTTTCTTT. Amino acids: CASSVEVGGTEAFF.

This clone was counted only a few times. V is TRBV27 and J is TRBJ2-7; TRBD1 matches at 7 bases. The CDR3 length is 15 residues. Germline assignment: CDR1 MNHEY and CDR2 SMNVEV (reference sequence). V lost 0 bases, J lost 0 bases, and 2 bases stayed unmatched. CDR3 sequence: CASSLSGTDSYEQYF. The DNA for the CDR3 is TGTGCCAGCAGTTTATCGGGGACAGACTCCTACGAGCAGTACTTC.

This clone has only a few counts. The chain uses TRBV2 and TRBJ2-2; TRBD2 aligns across 9 bases. The ends lost 5 bases at V and 1 base at J; junction bases unmatched: 2. The V gene's germline CDR1 is SNHLY and CDR2 FYNNEI. This CDR3 region has 15 residues. The CDR3 DNA reads TGTGCCAGCAGTTCACTAGCGGGGAACACCGGGGAGCTGTTTTTT. Its translation: CASSSLAGNTGELFF.

The chain uses TRBV5-1 and TRBJ2-7, with a weak D call TRBD2 (5 bases). V was shortened by 0 bases and J by 6 bases, with 13 bases between the two germline ends. Looked up from germline, CDR1 is SGHRS and CDR2 is YFSETQ. This CDR3 is 14 amino acids long. DNA for the CDR3: TGCGCCAGCAGCTTGGCCCCTAGCACTACCGAGCAGTACTTC. Amino acids: CASSLAPSTTEQYF.

This chain uses TRBV5-1 with TRBJ2-5; D not certain. The V gene's germline CDR1 is SGHRS and CDR2 YFSETQ. The CDR3 loop spans 13 amino acids. Trimming removed 4 bases from V and 5 bases from J, with 12 bases in between. CDR3 sequence reads: CASSTGSPETQYF. Here the CDR3 DNA reads TGCGCCAGCAGCACGGGTAGTCCGGAGACCCAGTACTTC.

This clone appeared a few times. This chain links TRBV7-2 with TRBJ2-3; 15 bases are a match to TRBD2. With 5 bases clipped from V and 6 bases from J, the junction kept 6 bases outside the gene matches. This CDR3 has 16 amino acids. Per the germline V gene, CDR1 is SGHTA and CDR2 is FQGNSA. The CDR3 is CASSRGLAGGPDTQYF. In DNA form, the CDR3 reads TGTGCCAGCAGCAGGGGACTAGCGGGAGGTCCGGATACGCAGTATTTT.

The chain couples TRBV27 to TRBJ2-1, with TRBD1 matching over 7 bases. The ends lost 5 bases at V and 6 bases at J; junction bases unmatched: 7. Germline CDR1 and CDR2: MNHEY and SMNVEV (reference sequence). The CDR3 loop spans 14 amino acids. The CDR3 nucleotides are TGTGCCAGCAGTCCGACGACAGGGCCCAATGAGCAGTTCTTC. Encoded protein: CASSPTTGPNEQFF.

This clone was picked up a small number of times. V and J are TRBV5-1 and TRBJ2-7; 9 bases fit TRBD1. V trimming: 1 base; J trimming: 5 bases; junction bases outside the gene matches: 7. The CDR3 covers 15 residues. Germline loops: CDR1 SGHRS, CDR2 YFSETQ. The CDR3 DNA reads as TGCGCCAGCAGCTTGTTACAGGGGGCCGGGGACGAGCAGTACTTC. Translation: CASSLLQGAGDEQYF.

The chain uses TRBV15 and TRBJ1-4; 8 nucleotides match TRBD1. Germline assignment: CDR1 LNHNV and CDR2 YYDKDF (reference sequence). The CDR3 extends over 14 amino acids. The ends lost 5 bases at V and 7 bases at J; junction bases unmatched: 6. The CDR3 sequence is CATSPQGGSEKLFF. In nucleotides, the CDR3 is TGTGCCACCAGCCCACAGGGGGGCAGTGAAAAACTGTTTTTT.

This clone was recorded a few times. The chain joins TRBV30 to TRBJ2-7; D call uncertain. The germline CDR1 and CDR2 sequences are GTSNPN and SVGIG (reference sequence). Trimming cost V 2 bases and J 6 bases, with 14 bases left between them. The CDR3 spans 13 residues. The CDR3 DNA follows: TGTGCCTGGAGTAGCCGACAAAAAGGCGAGCAGTACTTC. Translation: CAWSSRQKGEQYF.

The CDR3 loop reads CASSFRRGPTSYEQYF. DNA for the CDR3: TGTGCCAGCAGCTTCCGCAGGGGACCCACCTCCTACGAGCAGTACTTC. V is TRBV11-2 and J is TRBJ2-7, with D tentatively TRBD1 (6 bases). Trimming removed 3 bases at V and 0 bases at J, with 15 bases between. Per the germline V gene, CDR1 is SGHAT and CDR2 is FQNNGV. The length of the CDR3 is 16 residues. Based on the CDR3 plus reference TRBV11-2 and TRBJ2-7, the full variable domain is EAGVAQSPRYKIIEKRQSVAFWCNPISGHATLYWYQQILGQGPKLLIQFQNNGVVDDSQLPKDRFSAERLKGVDSTLKIQPAKLEDSAVYLCASSFRRGPTSYEQYFGPGTRLTVT.

This clone showed up just a few times. One end of the junction fails to match germline, which may point to a read error. The chain carries TRBV30 and TRBJ2-7, with D perhaps matching TRBD2 (5 bases). This CDR3 is 12 amino acids long. Germline V gene data show CDR1 as GTSNPN and CDR2 as SVGIG (reference sequence). Written as DNA, the CDR3 is TGTGCCTGGAGTGCCCGGGGTTTCGGTACCTTCTTC. This codes for CAWSARGFGTFF. Full variable domain (outside the CDR3, taken from reference TRBV30 and TRBJ2-7): SQTIHQWPATLVQPVGSPLSLECTVEGTSNPNLYWYRQAAGRGLQLLFYSVGIGQISSEVPQNLSASRPQDRQFILSSKKLLLSDSGFYLCAWSARGFGTFFGPGTRLTVT.

The rearrangement links TRBV7-3 to TRBJ2-5; 7 nucleotides align to TRBD1. Germline CDR1 is SGHTA and CDR2 is FQGTGA. The CDR3 contains 13 residues. V lost 4 bases and J lost 5; bases outside the gene matches: 4. The CDR3 region has the DNA TGTGCCAGCAGCTCGACAGGGTCGGAGACCCAGTACTTC. This codes for CASSSTGSETQYF.

This chain connects TRBV5-6 to TRBJ2-1; TRBD2 matches 9 bases. Germline assignment: CDR1 SGHDT and CDR2 YYEEEE. The CDR3 runs to 18 residues. V lost 4 bases and J lost 0; bases outside the gene matches: 11. The CDR3 loop is CASSTAGGPSFSYNEQFF. Written as DNA, the CDR3 is TGTGCCAGCAGCACTGCGGGAGGGCCTTCTTTCTCCTACAATGAGCAGTTCTTC.

This clone was detected a few times. V usage is TRBV5-1 and J usage is TRBJ2-1; 7 nucleotides align to TRBD2. CDR1 and CDR2 from the germline V gene are SGHRS and YFSETQ. V lost 0 bases to trimming and J lost 4 bases; unmatched junction nucleotides: 4. The length of the CDR3 is 15 residues. CDR3 residues: CASSLASGAYNEQFF. CDR3 nucleotides: TGCGCCAGCAGCTTGGCAAGCGGGGCTTACAATGAGCAGTTCTTC.

On this clone: At one end the junction does not follow the germline gene, possibly because of a read error. Other DNA sequences in this specimen translate into the identical CDR3. The rearrangement links TRBV6-5 to TRBJ2-7; D is unclear. The CDR3 loop spans 16 amino acids. Germline V CDR1 and CDR2: MNHEY, SVGAGI. CDR3 protein: CASSYSNPPVTYEQYF. In nucleotides, the CDR3 is TGTGCCAGCAGCTACTCGAATCCCCCGGTAACCTACGAGCAGTACTTC.

V and J are TRBV5-4 and TRBJ1-2, with 7 nucleotides matching TRBD1. This CDR3 contains 13 residues. Trimming removed 4 bases from V and 2 bases from J; junction bases left unmatched: 2. CDR1 SGHNT and CDR2 YYREEE come from the germline V gene (reference sequence). DNA for the CDR3: TGTGCCAGCAGCCCACAGGGGAACTATGGCTACACCTTC. This gives the protein CASSPQGNYGYTF.

This clone was detected a few times. The chain joins TRBV5-1 to TRBJ2-7; 9 nucleotides align to TRBD1. There are 15 residues in the CDR3. V was pared by 3 bases and J by 6 bases, with 10 bases of the junction left unmatched. The V gene's germline CDR1 is SGHRS and CDR2 YFSETQ. The CDR3 reads CASSSIPGQGAEQYF. DNA for the CDR3: TGCGCCAGCAGCTCGATTCCGGGACAGGGAGCCGAGCAGTACTTC.

The chain links TRBV5-1 to TRBJ2-2, with 7 positions matching TRBD2. The germline CDR1 and CDR2 sequences are SGHRS and YFSETQ. The CDR3 runs 13 residues. V shed 7 bases and J 4 bases; nucleotides not matched to a gene: 4. This CDR3 is CASAPSGTGELFF. The CDR3 region has the DNA TGCGCCAGCGCTCCTAGCGGCACCGGGGAGCTGTTTTTT.

V gene TRBV27 combines with J gene TRBJ1-2, with TRBD1 identical over 8 bases. The CDR3 runs 16 residues. Trimming took 2 bases from V and 4 from J; bases not matched to a gene: 9. CDR1 and CDR2 (germline): MNHEY, SMNVEV (reference sequence). In DNA form, the CDR3 reads TGTGCCAGCAGTTTAGGACAGGGAGGTGGGCTCTATGGCTACACCTTC. This codes for CASSLGQGGGLYGYTF.